A single sample gave rise to the 2 T cell receptor beta chains below, sequenced in a study of beta chain features in type 1 diabetes. Isolated RNA was reverse transcribed in full, so expressed TCRB transcripts were sequenced. Clones were read by immunoSEQ multiplex PCR, and TCRdb kept only the in-frame ones, dropping some. The sample carries 200,000 to 250,000 clones, around 14% recorded once. What was sequenced was naive CD4+ T cells from blood. The receptors were sampled from a middle-aged woman in good health.

The chain carries TRBV28 and TRBJ2-1; 11 bases are a match to TRBD1. This CDR3 has 14 amino acids. Germline assignment: CDR1 MDHEN and CDR2 SYDVKM. With 7 bases clipped from V and 9 bases from J, the junction kept 8 bases outside the gene matches. CDR3 amino acids: CASTTGQGGGEQFF. CDR3 nucleotides: TGTGCCAGCACGACGGGACAGGGGGGTGGTGAGCAGTTCTTC.

This chain links TRBV7-2 with TRBJ2-7, with D perhaps TRBD1 (6 bases). CDR1 SGHTA and CDR2 FQGNSA come from the germline V gene. CDR3 length: 13 residues. V was clipped by 1 base and J by 7 bases, with 11 bases between them. In nucleotides, the CDR3 is TGTGCCAGCAGCTTAGGGCCAGGGGTTGAGCAGTACTTC. Protein: CASSLGPGVEQYF. The full variable domain, completed using reference TRBV7-2 and TRBJ2-7, is GAGVSQSPSNKVTEKGKDVELRCDPISGHTALYWYRQSLGQGLEFLIYFQGNSAPDKSGLPSDRFSAERTGGSVSTLTIQRTQQEDSAVYLCASSLGPGVEQYFGPGTRLTVT.